This paragraph covers one TCR beta chain sequence. The V gene's germline CDR1 is SEHNR and CDR2 FQNEAQ (reference sequence). This CDR3 has 12 residues. Using its own MiXCR run on the RT-PCR reads, TCRdb lists one record per CDR3 protein. The profile covers 280,000 or so distinct CDR3 sequences, with just over 20% appearing a single time and approximately 10% taken by the ten largest. The sample originates from a study of response to subunit inactivated influenza vaccine. The input for sequencing was PBMCs from blood, taken about 20 months after vaccination. The chain employs TRBV7-9 and TRBJ2-3; 10 bases agree with TRBD2. The sequence was obtained from a man aged 50-75 years who received an inactivated influenza vaccine. The chain's CDR3 is CYSGGTTDTQYF. CDR3 in DNA: TGTTATAGCGGGGGGACCACAGATACGCAGTATTTT.